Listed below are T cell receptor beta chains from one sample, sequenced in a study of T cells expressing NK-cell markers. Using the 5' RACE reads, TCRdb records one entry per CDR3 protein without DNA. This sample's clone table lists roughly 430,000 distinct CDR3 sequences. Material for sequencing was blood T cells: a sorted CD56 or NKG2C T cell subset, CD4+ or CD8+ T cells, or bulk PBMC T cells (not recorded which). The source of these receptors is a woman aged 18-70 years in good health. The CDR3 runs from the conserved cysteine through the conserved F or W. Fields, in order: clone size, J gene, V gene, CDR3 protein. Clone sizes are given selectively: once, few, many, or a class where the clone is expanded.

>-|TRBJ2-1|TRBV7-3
CASSAQLAGGSEQFF
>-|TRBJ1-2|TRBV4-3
CASSARDLANYGYTF
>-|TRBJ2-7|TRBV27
CASSLGTLPGGEQYF
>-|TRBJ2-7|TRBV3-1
CASSHPRGPYEQYF
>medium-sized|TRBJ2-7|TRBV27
CASSLSMAVYEQYF
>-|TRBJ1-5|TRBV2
CASSPPGQVPGQPQHF
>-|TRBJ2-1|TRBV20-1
CSARVISGGVNEQFF
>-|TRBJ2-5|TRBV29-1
CSAGTGLRKTQYF
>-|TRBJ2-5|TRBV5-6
CASSPPTGGETQYF
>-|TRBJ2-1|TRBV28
CASSFVRSREGLENEQFF
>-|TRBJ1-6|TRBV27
CASSPRQGSYSPLHF
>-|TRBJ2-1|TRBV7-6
CASSLESGGVYYNEQFF
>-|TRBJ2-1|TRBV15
CATSRDTSASSYNEQFF
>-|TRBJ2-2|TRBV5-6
CASSFGGLVTSGNTGELFF